This TCR beta chain was sequenced during a study of T-cell reconstitution after alpha-beta-depleted transplantation in children (dated by TCRdb to between 2015 and 2016). Background for the entire study: T-cell immune reconstitution after TCRalphabeta/CD19-depleted allogeneic hematopoietic cell transplantation in children was quantitatively tracked in the study by means of TCR repertoire profiling.

As encoded in the germline V gene, CDR1 is KGHSH while CDR2 is LQKENI. There are 12 amino acids in the CDR3, from cysteine to phenylalanine inclusive. The sequence is cut down to CDR3 DNA, 36 bases in frame from base 1. V drops 3 bases and J drops 7 bases, leaving 9 bases in between. The library came from PCR. This sample was sequenced with an Illumina HiSeq 2500. Molecular barcoding was employed in the preparation of TCR libraries, with unique molecular identifiers being used to normalize TCRbeta repertoire quantification. The public reads were reprocessed in TCRdb via fastp at Q25 and MiXCR, keeping in-frame beta chains. Every distinct CDR3 protein forms one entry, paired with its most common genes and DNA. The sample data list 250,000 to 300,000 distinct CDR3 sequences, and around 9.6% of these were observed just once. The ten largest clones take up about 9.5% of the sample. A word on this clonotype: The specificity of this receptor is unknown. No much larger clone is present one base from it, and per-base qualities are unavailable.

The TCR comes from a human donor who donated a stem cell graft to a child with SCID. Sample: PBMCs from the stem cell graft donor, taken from the stem cell graft. The chain links TRBV18 with TRBJ2-5; the D gene cannot be resolved reliably. The CDR3 protein sequence reads: CASSPIPGTQYF. DNA sequence: TGTGCCAGCTCACCCATCCCCGGGACCCAGTACTTC. The entire variable domain, with the stretches around the CDR3 drawn from the reference TRBV18 and TRBJ2-5 proteins, is NAGVMQNPRHLVRRRGQEARLRCSPMKGHSHVYWYRQLPEEGLKFMVYLQKENIIDESGMPKERFSAEFPKEGPSILRIQQVVRGDSAAYFCASSPIPGTQYFGPGTRLLVL.